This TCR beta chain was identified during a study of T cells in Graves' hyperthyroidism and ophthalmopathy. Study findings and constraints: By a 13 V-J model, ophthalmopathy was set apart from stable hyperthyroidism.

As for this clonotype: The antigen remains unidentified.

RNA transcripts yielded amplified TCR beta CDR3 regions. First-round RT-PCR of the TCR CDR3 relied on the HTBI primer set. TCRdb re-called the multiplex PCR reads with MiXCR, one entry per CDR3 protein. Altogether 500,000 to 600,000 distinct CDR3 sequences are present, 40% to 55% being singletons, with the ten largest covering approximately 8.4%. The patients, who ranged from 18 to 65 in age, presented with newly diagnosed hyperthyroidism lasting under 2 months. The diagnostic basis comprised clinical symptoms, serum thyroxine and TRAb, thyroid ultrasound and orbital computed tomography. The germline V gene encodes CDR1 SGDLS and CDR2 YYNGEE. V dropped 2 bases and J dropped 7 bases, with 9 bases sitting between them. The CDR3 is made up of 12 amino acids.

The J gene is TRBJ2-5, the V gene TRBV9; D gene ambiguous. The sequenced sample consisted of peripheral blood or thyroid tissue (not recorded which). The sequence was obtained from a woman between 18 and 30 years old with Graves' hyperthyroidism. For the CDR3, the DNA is TGTGCCAGCAGCGTTAGCTTTGGGACCCAGTACTTC. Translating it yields CASSVSFGTQYF.